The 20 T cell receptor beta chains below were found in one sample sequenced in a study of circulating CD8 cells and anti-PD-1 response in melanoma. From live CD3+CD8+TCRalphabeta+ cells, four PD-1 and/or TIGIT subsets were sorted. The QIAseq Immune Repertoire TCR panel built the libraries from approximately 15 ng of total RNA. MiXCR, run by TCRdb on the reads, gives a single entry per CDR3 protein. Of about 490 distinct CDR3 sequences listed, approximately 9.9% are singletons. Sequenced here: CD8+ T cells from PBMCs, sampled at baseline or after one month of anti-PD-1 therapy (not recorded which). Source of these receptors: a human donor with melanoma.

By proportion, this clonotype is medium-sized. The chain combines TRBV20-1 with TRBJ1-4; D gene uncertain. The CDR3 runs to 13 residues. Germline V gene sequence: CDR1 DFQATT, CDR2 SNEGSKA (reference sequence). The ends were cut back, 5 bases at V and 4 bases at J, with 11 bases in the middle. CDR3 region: CSAPGDYNEKLFF. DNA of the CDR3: TGCAGTGCTCCAGGAGACTATAATGAAAAACTGTTTTTT.

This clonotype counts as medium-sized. The CDR3 region has the DNA TGTGCCAGTAGTATAGTCTTCTCGGGACAGTACACAGATACGCAGTATTTT. Its protein is CASSIVFSGQYTDTQYF. V and J are TRBV19 and TRBJ2-3; TRBD1 matches 7 bases. Germline values: CDR1 LNHDA, CDR2 SQIVND (reference sequence). V lost 1 base to trimming and J lost 2 bases; unmatched junction nucleotides: 9. This CDR3 spans 17 amino acids.

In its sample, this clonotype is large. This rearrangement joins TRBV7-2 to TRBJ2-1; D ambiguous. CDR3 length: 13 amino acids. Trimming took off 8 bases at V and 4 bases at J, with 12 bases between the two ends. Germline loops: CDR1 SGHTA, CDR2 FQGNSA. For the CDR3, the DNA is TGTGCCAGCGGTGTTCTTTCTTACAATGAGCAGTTCTTC. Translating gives CASGVLSYNEQFF.

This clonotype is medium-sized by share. The CDR3: CASSTARYNEQFF. The CDR3 coding sequence is TGTGCCAGTAGTACGGCAAGGTACAATGAGCAGTTCTTC. This chain links TRBV19 with TRBJ2-1; no reliable D call. The CDR3 spans 13 residues. Germline lookup yields CDR1 LNHDA and CDR2 SQIVND (reference sequence). Trimming took off 4 bases at V and 4 bases at J, with 8 bases between the two ends.

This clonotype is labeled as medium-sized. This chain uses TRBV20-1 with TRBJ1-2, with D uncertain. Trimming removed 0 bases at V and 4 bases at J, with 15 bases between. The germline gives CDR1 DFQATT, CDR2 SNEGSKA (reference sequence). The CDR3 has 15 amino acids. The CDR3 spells CSARDPRGESYGYTF. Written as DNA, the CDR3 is TGCAGTGCTAGAGATCCTCGGGGTGAGAGCTATGGCTACACCTTC.

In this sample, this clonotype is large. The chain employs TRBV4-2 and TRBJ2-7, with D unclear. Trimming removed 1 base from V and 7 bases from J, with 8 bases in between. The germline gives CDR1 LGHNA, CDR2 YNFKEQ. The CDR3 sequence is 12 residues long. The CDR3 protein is CASSQAGAEQYF. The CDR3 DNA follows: TGTGCCAGCAGCCAAGCCGGTGCTGAGCAGTACTTC.

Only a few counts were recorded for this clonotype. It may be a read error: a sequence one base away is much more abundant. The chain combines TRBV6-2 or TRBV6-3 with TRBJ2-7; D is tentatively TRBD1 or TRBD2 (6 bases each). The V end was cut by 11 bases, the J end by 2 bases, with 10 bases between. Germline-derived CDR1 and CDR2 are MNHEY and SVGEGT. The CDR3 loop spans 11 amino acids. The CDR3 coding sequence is TGTGCCGGGGGGCCCCCCTACGAGCAGTACTTC. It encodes CAGGPPYEQYF.

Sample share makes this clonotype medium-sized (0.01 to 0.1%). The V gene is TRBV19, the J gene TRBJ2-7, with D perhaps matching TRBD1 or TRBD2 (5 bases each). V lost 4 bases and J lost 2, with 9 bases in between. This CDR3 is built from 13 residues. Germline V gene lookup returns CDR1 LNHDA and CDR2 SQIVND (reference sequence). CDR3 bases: TGTGCCAGTAGTACGGGACCTCCCTACGAGCAGTACTTC. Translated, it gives CASSTGPPYEQYF.

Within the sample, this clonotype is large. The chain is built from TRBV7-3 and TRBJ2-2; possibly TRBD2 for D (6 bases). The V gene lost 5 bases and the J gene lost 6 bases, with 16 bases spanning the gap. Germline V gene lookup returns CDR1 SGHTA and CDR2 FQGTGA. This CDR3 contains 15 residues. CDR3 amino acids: CASSLTLGGAGELFF. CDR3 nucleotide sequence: TGTGCCAGCAGCCTCACATTGGGAGGTGCCGGGGAGCTGTTTTTT. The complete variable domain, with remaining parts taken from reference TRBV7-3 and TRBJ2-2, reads GAGVSQTPSNKVTEKGKYVELRCDPISGHTALYWYRQSLGQGPEFLIYFQGTGAADDSGLPNDRFFAVRPEGSVSTLKIQRTERGDSAVYLCASSLTLGGAGELFFGEGSRLTVL.

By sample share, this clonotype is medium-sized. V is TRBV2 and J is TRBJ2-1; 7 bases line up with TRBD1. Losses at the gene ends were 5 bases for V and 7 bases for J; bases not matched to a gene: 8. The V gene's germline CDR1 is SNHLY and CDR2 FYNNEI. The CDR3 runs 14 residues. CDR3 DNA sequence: TGTGCCAGCAGTCGGGACAGCTCCCAAAATGAGCAGTTCTTC. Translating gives CASSRDSSQNEQFF.

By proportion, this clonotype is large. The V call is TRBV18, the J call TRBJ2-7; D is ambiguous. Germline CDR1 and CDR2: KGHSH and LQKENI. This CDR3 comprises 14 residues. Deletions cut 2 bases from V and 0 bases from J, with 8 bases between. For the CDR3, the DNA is TGTGCCAGCTCACCAGTCCGGACCTCCTACGAGCAGTACTTC. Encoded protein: CASSPVRTSYEQYF.

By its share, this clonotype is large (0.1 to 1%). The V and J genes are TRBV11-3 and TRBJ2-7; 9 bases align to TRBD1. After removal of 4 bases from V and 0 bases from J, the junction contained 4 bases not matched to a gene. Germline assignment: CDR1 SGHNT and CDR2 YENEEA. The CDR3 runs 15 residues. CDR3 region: CASSYRTGDSYEQYF. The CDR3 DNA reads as TGTGCCAGCAGCTATCGGACAGGGGACTCCTACGAGCAGTACTTC.

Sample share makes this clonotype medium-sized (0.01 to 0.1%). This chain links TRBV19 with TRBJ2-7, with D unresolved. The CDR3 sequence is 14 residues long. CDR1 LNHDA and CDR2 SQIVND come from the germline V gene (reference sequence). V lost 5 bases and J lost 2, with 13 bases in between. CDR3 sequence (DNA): TGTGCCAGTAGTGGGGTAGGAAGACCCTACGAGCAGTACTTC. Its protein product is CASSGVGRPYEQYF.

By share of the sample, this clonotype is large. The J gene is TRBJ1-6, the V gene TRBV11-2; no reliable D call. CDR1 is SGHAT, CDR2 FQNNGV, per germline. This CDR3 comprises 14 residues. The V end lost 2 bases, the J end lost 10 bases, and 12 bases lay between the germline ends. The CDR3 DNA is TGTGCCAGCAGCTTATTGCGCGGGAAATCACCCCTCCACTTT. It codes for CASSLLRGKSPLHF.

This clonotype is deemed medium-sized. The CDR3 sequence is CASSESYEQYF. CDR3 DNA sequence: TGTGCCAGCAGTGAATCCTACGAGCAGTACTTC. The chain uses TRBV25-1 and TRBJ2-7; D call uncertain. Trimming took off 1 base at V and 2 bases at J, with 0 bases between the two ends. This CDR3 contains 11 residues. The germline V gene has CDR1 MGHDK and CDR2 SYGVNS.

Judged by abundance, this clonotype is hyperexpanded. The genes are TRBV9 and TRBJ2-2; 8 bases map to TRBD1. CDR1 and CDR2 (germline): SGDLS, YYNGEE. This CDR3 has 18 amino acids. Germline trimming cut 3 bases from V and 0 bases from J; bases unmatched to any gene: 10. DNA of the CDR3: TGTGCCAGCAGCGCTTCGCCCCAGGGGGCGGCGAACACCGGGGAGCTGTTTTTT. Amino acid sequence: CASSASPQGAANTGELFF. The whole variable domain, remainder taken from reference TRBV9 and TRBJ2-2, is DSGVTQTPKHLITATGQRVTLRCSPRSGDLSVYWYQQSLDQGLQFLIQYYNGEERAKGNILERFSAQQFPDLHSELNLSSLELGDSALYFCASSASPQGAANTGELFFGEGSRLTVL.

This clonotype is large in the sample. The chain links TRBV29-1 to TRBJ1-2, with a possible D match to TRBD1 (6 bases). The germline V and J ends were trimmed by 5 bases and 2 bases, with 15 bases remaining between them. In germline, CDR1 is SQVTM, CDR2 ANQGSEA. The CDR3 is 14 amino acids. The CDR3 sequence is CSVPSLQGNYGYTF. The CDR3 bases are TGCAGCGTTCCCTCACTCCAGGGGAACTATGGCTACACCTTC.

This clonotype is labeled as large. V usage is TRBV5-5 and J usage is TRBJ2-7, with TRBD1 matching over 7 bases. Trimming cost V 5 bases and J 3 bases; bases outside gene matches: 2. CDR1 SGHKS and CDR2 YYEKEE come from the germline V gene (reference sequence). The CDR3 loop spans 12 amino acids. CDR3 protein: CASSGTDYEQYF. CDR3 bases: TGTGCCAGCAGTGGGACAGACTACGAGCAGTACTTC.

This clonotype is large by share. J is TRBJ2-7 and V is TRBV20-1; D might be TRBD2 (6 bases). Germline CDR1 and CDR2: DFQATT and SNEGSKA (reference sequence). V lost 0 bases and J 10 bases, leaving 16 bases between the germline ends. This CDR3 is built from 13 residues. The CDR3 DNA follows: TGCAGTGCTAGAGACCTGCGGGACCTCCACCAGTACTTC. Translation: CSARDLRDLHQYF.

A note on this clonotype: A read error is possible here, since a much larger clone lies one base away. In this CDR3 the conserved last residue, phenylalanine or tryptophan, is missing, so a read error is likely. The CDR3 sequence: CAGGPSYEQYL. CDR3 coding DNA: TGTGCCGGGGGGCCCTCCTACGAGCAGTACTTG. The V gene is TRBV6-2 or TRBV6-3, the J gene TRBJ2-7; D may match TRBD1 or TRBD2 (6 bases each). The V end lost 11 bases, the J end lost 0 bases, and 8 bases lay between the germline ends. Germline V gene lookup returns CDR1 MNHEY and CDR2 SVGEGT. The CDR3 totals 11 residues.